This T cell receptor beta chain came from a study of patients and donors after allogeneic stem cell transplantation. A single record per CDR3 protein comes from TCRdb applying MiXCR to the RT-PCR reads. Seen here are about 160,000 distinct CDR3 sequences, about a third observed once, and the top ten hold 50%. CDR1 is ENHRY and CDR2 is SYGVKD in the germline V gene. The ends lost 3 bases at V and 2 bases at J; junction bases unmatched: 5. The CDR3 is made up of 17 amino acids. This clonotype appeared a few times. The TCR originated in a human donor who was either an allogeneic HSCT recipient or a stem cell or donor lymphocyte infusion donor (not recorded which). It is not recorded whose cells these are; they may come from a transplant donor. V usage is TRBV10-3 and J usage is TRBJ1-3; TRBD1 aligns across 12 bases. Sequenced: blood, either unsorted or a sorted T cell fraction (not recorded which). CDR3 region: CAISEVGQGATGNTIYF. The CDR3 DNA follows: TGTGCCATCAGTGAAGTGGGACAGGGGGCGACTGGAAACACCATATATTTT.